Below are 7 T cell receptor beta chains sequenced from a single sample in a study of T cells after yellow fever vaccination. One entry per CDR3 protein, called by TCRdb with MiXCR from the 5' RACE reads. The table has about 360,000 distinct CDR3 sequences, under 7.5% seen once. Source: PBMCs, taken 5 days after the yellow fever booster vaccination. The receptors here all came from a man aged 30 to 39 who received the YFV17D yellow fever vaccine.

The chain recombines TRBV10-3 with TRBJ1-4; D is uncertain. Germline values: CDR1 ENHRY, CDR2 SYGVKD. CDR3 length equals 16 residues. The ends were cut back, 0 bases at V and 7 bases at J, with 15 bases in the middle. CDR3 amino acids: CAISESGVAAGEKLFF. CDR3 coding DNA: TGTGCCATCAGTGAGTCGGGCGTCGCGGCAGGTGAAAAACTGTTTTTT.

The CDR3 DNA is TGCAGTGCTAGAGTTACCGATACCGGGGAGCTGTTTTTT. Translated: CSARVTDTGELFF. The chain joins TRBV20-1 to TRBJ2-2; D not resolved. Trimming pared 1 base from V and 5 bases from J, leaving 8 bases between. CDR1 and CDR2 (germline): DFQATT, SNEGSKA (reference sequence). This CDR3 contains 13 residues.

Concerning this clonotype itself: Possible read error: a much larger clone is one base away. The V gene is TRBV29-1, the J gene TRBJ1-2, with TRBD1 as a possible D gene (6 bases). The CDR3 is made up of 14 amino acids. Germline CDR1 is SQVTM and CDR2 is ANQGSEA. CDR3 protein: CSVPQGQRNYDYTF. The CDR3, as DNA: TGCAGCGTCCCTCAGGGGCAACGAAACTATGACTACACCTTC.

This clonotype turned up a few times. The CDR3 coding sequence is TGTGCCAGCAGCCCCGGGGAGGCTAGGACCCAGTACTTC. Encoded protein: CASSPGEARTQYF. The chain recombines TRBV11-2 with TRBJ2-5, with a possible D match to TRBD2 (6 bases). CDR1 SGHAT and CDR2 FQNNGV come from the germline V gene. Trimming shortened V by 5 bases and J by 7 bases, and 14 bases separated the two germline ends. CDR3 size: 13 residues.

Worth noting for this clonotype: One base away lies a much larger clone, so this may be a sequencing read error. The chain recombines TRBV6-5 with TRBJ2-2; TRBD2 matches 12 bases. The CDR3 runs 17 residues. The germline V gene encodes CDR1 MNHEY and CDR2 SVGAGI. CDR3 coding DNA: TGTGTCAGCAGTTGGGGACTAGCGGGCCAGAACACCGGGGAGCTGTTTTTT. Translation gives CVSSWGLAGQNTGELFF.

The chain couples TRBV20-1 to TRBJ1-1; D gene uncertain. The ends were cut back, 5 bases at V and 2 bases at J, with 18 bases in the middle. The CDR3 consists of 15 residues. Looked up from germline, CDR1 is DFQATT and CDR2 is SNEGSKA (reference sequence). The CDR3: CSADPPPEGNTEAFF. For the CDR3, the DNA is TGCAGTGCTGACCCCCCCCCCGAGGGAAACACTGAAGCTTTCTTT.

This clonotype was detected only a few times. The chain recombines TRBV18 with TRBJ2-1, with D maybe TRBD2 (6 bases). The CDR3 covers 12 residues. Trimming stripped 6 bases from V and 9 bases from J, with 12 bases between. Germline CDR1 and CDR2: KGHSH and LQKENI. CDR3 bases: TGTGCCAGCTCGCGACTAGAAGGTGAGCAGTTCTTC. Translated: CASSRLEGEQFF.